The following is a T cell receptor beta chain sequence with its context. It lacks a known antigen. Base qualities were left out, and no much larger clone turns up one base away. The immunoSEQ hsTCRB v3.0 assay was used at survey level resolution to sequence the TRB variable region. The targeted TRB sequencing depth was roughly 40,000-50,000 T-cell genomes per sample. Pooled TRB libraries were sequenced on an Illumina MiSeq with a v3 150-cycle kit. On the study's bioinformatics: Repertoire analysis was run in R within a reproducible Nextflow workflow that covered QC, data transformation and analysis. LymphoSeq2, an R package for exploring AIRR-Seq data, was used to implement the custom analyses. Several samples that produced fewer than 5000 total TRB sequences were removed, so some 180 HIV repertoires were analyzed. Among the 180 to 200 HIV repertoires that were kept, 59 were collected before ART initiation and over 120 were collected after ART initiation. Repertoires were downsampled to 5000 TRB nucleotide sequences, and summary statistics were averaged over 100 downsampling iterations. Only TRB sequences with CDR3 regions of at least seven amino acids were retained for analysis. Diversity was measured with a Shannon entropy-derived clonality score and the Gini coefficient. In repertoire networks, the top 5000 CDR3 amino acid sequences were linked whenever an edit distance of one separated two sequences. For TRB CDR3 amino acid sequences, antigen specificity groups and MHC restriction were predicted with GLIPH2. Known CMV, EBV, HIV or tissue antigen associations were flagged by matching CDR3 amino acid sequences against VDJdb and McPAS-TCR. Pre-ART, post-ART and control groups were compared with Wilcoxon signed-rank tests and Holm-Bonferroni correction. The table comes from immuneACCESS by way of TCRdb, which keeps in-frame sequences with V and J called. Part of the clones is missing from these tables; in studies checked, under half for an unresolved V gene and the rest for unknown reasons. The DNA was the basis for D and trimming; V, J and clone size are from that table. Present in this sample are about 23,000 clones, around 85% of which were seen just once. The ten largest clones add up to 6.5% to 7.5% of the sample.

The germline V gene specifies SGHTA as CDR1 and FQGNSA as CDR2. A distance of 9 bases separates the germline ends of V and J, which lose 0 bases and 3 bases respectively. The CDR3 runs 14 residues from the cysteine to the phenylalanine. Solely the CDR3 DNA is kept, with 42 bases framed from the first base. This record comes from a study of long-term antiretroviral therapy in people with HIV (dated by TCRdb to the early 2020s). Turning to the overall study: The earliest samples were collected about a decade before the 2015 WHO recommendation for immediate ART, when ART was typically delayed until CD4 counts fell. This retrospective serial study examined whether starting ART and sustained HIV suppression were associated with changes in the composition and diversity of the TRB repertoire in peripheral blood. No cross-contamination during QIAcube processing was seen in test extractions of a monoclonal T-cell line run alongside a few dozen polyclonal samples. Of the roughly 31 participants with HIV, ten to eleven were female. A total of about 200 cryopreserved PBMC samples were contributed to the cohort by 30 adults with confirmed HIV infection, with samples collected serially over a mean of around 6 years (range 1-12).

Participants were included only if at least one PBMC sample before ART initiation and at least two post-ART samples were available. Treatment was received in the United States of America by all participants with HIV. Before DNA extraction, cryopreserved samples of roughly 0.95-10 million PBMC were thawed and washed. At the time of the earliest PBMC sample, participants with HIV were aged between roughly 20 and 60 years. Per participant, PBMC samples came from 1-4 timepoints prior to ART initiation and 2-8 timepoints following ART initiation, for a median of 7 samples. For every participant, serial HIV viral load, CD4+ T-cell count, ART history and demographic data were obtained. A Qiagen kit on a QIAcube was used to extract genomic DNA from unsorted PBMC, with samples processed in batches of 12. The full study reports these points: Expanded TRB clones identified before ART initiation dominated the repertoire across all time points, though the dominance fluctuated and decreased in many PLHIV after ART. Because pre-ART samples had limited cell numbers, unsorted PBMC were profiled rather than sorted CD4+ and CD8+ T cells. ART initiation was associated with a significant increase in TRB diversity, but diversity stayed significantly below transplant donor controls even after long-term ART. Because PBMC availability was limited, only the TCR beta chain was sequenced, with no alpha chain pairing. The samples span the years 2004 to 2017, and the ART regimens used at that time may not be as effective as current regimens. Inferences about post-ART repertoire changes were limited because no data were available on ART adherence, viral resistance or therapy changes. CDR3 length ranges in HIV repertoires were narrower than in controls, and network structure suggested an antigen-experienced repertoire with only a slight naive shift after ART.

The source of this sequence is a man aged 25-45 years with HIV. The chain is made from TRBV7-2 and TRBJ2-7, with TRBD2 tentatively as D gene (6 bases match). Sequences were derived from unsorted PBMCs, sampled 1.5 years after starting antiretroviral therapy. CDR3 sequence: CASSLAEGSYEQYF. The DNA is TGTGCCAGCAGCTTAGCGGAGGGGAGCTACGAGCAGTACTTC.